This TCR beta chain was observed in a study of cytomegalovirus exposure and HLA in healthy donors. Study results and caveats: In an earlier analysis, productive rearrangement rates for most beta V segments clustered near 87% or 30%. The authors confirmed in vitro that three CMV-associated chains were specific for CMV antigens. In a later analysis, productive TCRs from donors in an Asian-associated ancestry cluster reportedly carried fewer N-insertions than the cohort mean. CMV serostatus was the only immune exposure information that was available.

Use of 60 Vbeta and 13 Jbeta primers characterized the PCR. Only in-frame clones appear in the TCRdb table, and some are missing; sequencing was by immunoSEQ multiplex PCR. The table includes 50,000 to 70,000 clones, roughly 77% detected once. CDR3 length: 16 residues. The germline V and J ends were trimmed by 2 bases and 0 bases, with 12 bases remaining between them. Germline loops: CDR1 KGHSH, CDR2 LQKENI. Details on this clone: Its target is not known.

The sequence derives from a man aged 30 to 39 in good health and CMV-seropositive. The genes are TRBV18 and TRBJ2-3; D possibly corresponds to TRBD2 (6 bases). The sequencing input was PBMCs. CDR3 coding DNA: TGTGCCAGCTCACCAGGAGTCGGGACTAGCACAGATACGCAGTATTTT. This gives the protein CASSPGVGTSTDTQYF.